This entry lists 3 T cell receptor beta chains sequenced from one sample in a study of CD8 T cells in ankylosing spondylitis. Findings and caveats of the study: Typical of ankylosing spondylitis blood, it appeared, was a TCR beta motif of eight highly homologous variants.

Antigens of these TCRs are unknown. TCRdb re-derived calls from the 5' RACE reads in MiXCR, one entry per CDR3 protein. The sample lists hundreds of thousands of distinct CDR3 sequences; roughly a quarter were seen once. Material for sequencing was blood, either unsorted or a sorted T cell fraction (not recorded which). All receptors come from a male donor with ankylosing spondylitis.

J is TRBJ2-1 and V is TRBV5-1, with D possibly matching TRBD2 (6 bases). Germline values: CDR1 SGHRS, CDR2 YFSETQ. The CDR3 is 16 amino acids. The V end was cut by 4 bases, the J end by 0 bases, with 14 bases between. CDR3 nucleotide sequence: TGCGCCAGCAGCCTTTCAACTAGCAGCTCCTACAATGAGCAGTTCTTC. Translation gives CASSLSTSSSYNEQFF.

This clonotype came up many times. This rearrangement joins TRBV12-3 or TRBV12-4 to TRBJ1-4; 8 nucleotides line up with TRBD1. Germline trimming cut 5 bases from V and 10 bases from J; bases unmatched to any gene: 6. The CDR3 has 13 residues. The CDR3 sequence is CASSLGQGGKLFF. The CDR3 DNA follows: TGTGCCAGCAGTCTAGGACAGGGTGGAAAACTGTTTTTT.

Only a few counts were recorded for this clonotype. This chain connects TRBV3-1 to TRBJ2-1; 8 nucleotides align to TRBD2. Trimming removed 3 bases from V and 6 bases from J; junction bases left unmatched: 10. The V gene's germline CDR1 is LGHDT and CDR2 YNNKEL (reference sequence). The CDR3 sequence is 16 residues long. CDR3 protein: CASSQISGSPLNEQFF. CDR3 sequence (DNA): TGTGCCAGCAGCCAGATAAGCGGGAGTCCTCTCAATGAGCAGTTCTTC.